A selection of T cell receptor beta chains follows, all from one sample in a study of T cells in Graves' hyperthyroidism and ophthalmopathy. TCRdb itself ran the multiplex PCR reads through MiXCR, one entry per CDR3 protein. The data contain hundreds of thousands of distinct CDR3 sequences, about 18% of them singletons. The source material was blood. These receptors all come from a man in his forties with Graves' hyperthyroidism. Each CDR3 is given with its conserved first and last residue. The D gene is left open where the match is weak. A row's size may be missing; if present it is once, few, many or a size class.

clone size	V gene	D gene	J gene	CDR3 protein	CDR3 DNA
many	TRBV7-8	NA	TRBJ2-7	CASSLLGRNSYEQYF	TGTGCCAGCAGCTTATTAGGCAGGAATTCCTACGAGCAGTACTTC
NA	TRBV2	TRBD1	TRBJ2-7	CASSAGQGGFYEQYF	TGTGCCAGCAGTGCCGGACAGGGCGGATTCTACGAGCAGTACTTC
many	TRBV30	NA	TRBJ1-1	CAWNEGAVNTEAFF	TGTGCCTGGAATGAAGGGGCCGTAAACACTGAAGCTTTCTTT
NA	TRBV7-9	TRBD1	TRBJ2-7	CASSGDSSYEQYF	TGTGCCAGCAGCGGGGACAGTAGCTACGAGCAGTACTTC
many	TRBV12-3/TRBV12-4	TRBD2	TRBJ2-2	CASSYRTSGEGELFF	TGTGCCAGCAGCTACAGGACTAGCGGGGAAGGGGAGCTGTTTTTT
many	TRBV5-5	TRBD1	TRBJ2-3	CASSTRTGGLSDTQYF	TGTGCCAGCAGCACTAGGACAGGGGGTCTTTCAGATACGCAGTATTTT
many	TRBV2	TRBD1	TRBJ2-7	CASKRTGGRESYEQYF	TGTGCCAGCAAGCGGACAGGGGGCAGGGAGTCCTACGAGCAGTACTTC
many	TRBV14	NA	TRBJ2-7	CASSPLRTGSSEQYF	TGTGCCAGCAGCCCCCTCCGAACAGGTAGTTCCGAGCAGTACTTC
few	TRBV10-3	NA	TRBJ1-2	CASRDGSQGTNGYTF	TGTGCCAGCCGGGACGGATCGCAGGGAACTAATGGCTACACCTTC
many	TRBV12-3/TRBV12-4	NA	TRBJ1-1	CASRSLFGTEAFF	TGTGCCAGCAGATCCCTTTTCGGCACTGAAGCTTTCTTT
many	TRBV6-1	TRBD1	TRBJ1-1	CASSPNRGGEAFF	TGTGCCAGCAGTCCCAACAGGGGGGGAGAAGCTTTCTTT
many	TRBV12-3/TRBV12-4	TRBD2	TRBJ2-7	CASTGGSGKYEQYF	TGTGCCAGCACCGGGGGAAGCGGGAAATACGAGCAGTACTTC
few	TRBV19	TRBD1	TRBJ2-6	CASSQGQGWRTGANVLTF	TGTGCCAGTAGTCAGGGACAGGGCTGGCGTACTGGGGCCAACGTCCTGACTTTC
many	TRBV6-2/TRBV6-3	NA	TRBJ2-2	CASRDRTENTGELFF	TGTGCCAGCAGAGATCGGACAGAGAACACCGGGGAGCTGTTTTTT
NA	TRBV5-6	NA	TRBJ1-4	CASSLTPGDEKLFF	TGTGCCAGCAGCTTGACGCCTGGCGATGAAAAACTGTTTTTT
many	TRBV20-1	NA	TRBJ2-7	CSARRGLHEQYF	TGCAGTGCTCGCAGGGGTCTCCACGAGCAGTACTTC
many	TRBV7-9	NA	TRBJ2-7	CASSHGAYEQYF	TGTGCCAGCAGCCATGGAGCTTACGAGCAGTACTTC
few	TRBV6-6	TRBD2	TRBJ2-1	CASSYISGAYNEQFF	TGTGCCAGCAGTTACATAAGCGGGGCTTACAATGAGCAGTTCTTC
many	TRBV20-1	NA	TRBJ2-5	CSAEKETQYF	TGCAGTGCGGAAAAAGAGACCCAGTACTTC
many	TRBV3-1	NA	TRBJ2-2	CASSQDAGGSGELFF	TGTGCCAGCAGCCAAGACGCAGGGGGGTCCGGGGAGCTGTTTTTT
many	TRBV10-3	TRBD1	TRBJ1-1	CATTGDREAEAFF	TGTGCCACCACCGGAGACAGGGAAGCTGAAGCTTTCTTT
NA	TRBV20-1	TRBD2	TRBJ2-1	CSASGYLAGEYNEQFF	TGCAGTGCTAGCGGGTACCTAGCGGGGGAGTACAATGAGCAGTTCTTC
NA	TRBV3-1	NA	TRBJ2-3	CASSQDSSGGLAHTDTQYF	TGTGCCAGCAGCCAAGACTCTTCTGGAGGGTTGGCACACACAGATACGCAGTATTTT
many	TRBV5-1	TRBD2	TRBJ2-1	CASSFSGGPNEQFF	TGCGCCAGCAGCTTTAGCGGGGGCCCCAATGAGCAGTTCTTC
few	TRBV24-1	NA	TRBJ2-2	CATSILGELFF	TGTGCCACCAGTATCCTCGGGGAGCTGTTTTTT
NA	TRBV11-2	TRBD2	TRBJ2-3	CASRSEREGLFVDTQYF	TGTGCCAGCAGGTCCGAGCGGGAGGGCCTCTTTGTAGATACGCAGTATTTT
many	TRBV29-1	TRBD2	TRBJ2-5	CSVDAGGRQETQYF	TGCAGCGTTGATGCGGGGGGACGGCAAGAGACCCAGTACTTC
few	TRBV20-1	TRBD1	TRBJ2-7	CSGFGTGSYEQYF	TGCAGTGGGTTCGGGACAGGATCCTACGAGCAGTACTTC
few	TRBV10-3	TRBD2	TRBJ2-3	CAISESTSGGTDTQYF	TGTGCCATCAGTGAGTCGACTTCGGGGGGGACAGATACGCAGTATTTT
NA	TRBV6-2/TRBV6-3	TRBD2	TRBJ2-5	CASSGGLAGGWETQYF	TGTGCCAGCAGTGGGGGACTAGCGGGAGGCTGGGAGACCCAGTACTTC
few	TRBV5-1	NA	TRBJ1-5	CASSLLGPNSNQPQHF	TGCGCCAGCAGCCTCCTCGGGCCAAATAGCAATCAGCCCCAGCATTTT
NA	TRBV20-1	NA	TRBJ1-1	CSARDFKEAEAFF	TGCAGTGCTAGGGACTTCAAAGAAGCTGAAGCTTTCTTT
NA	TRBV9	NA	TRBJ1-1	CASSVAHTMNTEAFF	TGTGCCAGCAGCGTAGCCCACACCATGAACACTGAAGCTTTCTTT
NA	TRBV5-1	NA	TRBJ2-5	CASRTGPGGETQYF	TGCGCCAGCAGGACCGGGCCCGGGGGAGAGACCCAGTACTTC
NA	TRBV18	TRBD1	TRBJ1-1	CASSLPDRHGSEAFF	TGTGCCAGCTCACTTCCGGACAGGCATGGGTCTGAAGCTTTCTTT
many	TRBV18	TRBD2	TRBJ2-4	CASSPPLGTIAKNIQYF	TGTGCCAGCTCACCACCCCTCGGGACTATAGCCAAAAACATTCAGTACTTC